What follows is one T cell receptor (beta chain) and its context. Its matching antigen is unknown. Sorted CD4+ subsets: naive, central memory, regulatory, stem cell-like memory (CD45RO/CCR7/CD25/CD127/CD95/CD27 panel). The data stem from a study of beta chain features in type 1 diabetes. Expressed TCRB transcripts were sequenced, since all the RNA that had been isolated was reverse transcribed. The table came from immunoSEQ multiplex PCR; TCRdb's copy has only in-frame clones and leaves some out. Among about 340,000 clones, roughly 12% were seen once, and the ten largest hold about 0.016%. Study-wide points: More deletions and fewer insertions at VDJ junctions were seen in type 1 diabetes patients. Across all four CD4+ subsets, people with type 1 diabetes showed modestly shorter TCRB CDR3s. Shorter templates may be favored by PCR, equally so in patients and controls.

J gave up 3 bases and V 4 bases, and 3 bases lay outside the gene matches. The CDR3 runs to 14 residues. Looked up from germline, CDR1 is SGHTA and CDR2 is FQGNSA. This receptor was obtained from a woman between 18 and 29 years old with type 1 diabetes. The sample taken for sequencing was naive CD4+ T cells from blood. V gene TRBV7-2 combines with J gene TRBJ2-3; the match to TRBD2 covers 8 bases. The CDR3 reads CASSSGLVTDTQYF. CDR3 coding DNA: TGTGCCAGCAGCTCGGGACTAGTAACAGATACGCAGTATTTT. Variable domain in full (rest from reference TRBV7-2 and TRBJ2-3): GAGVSQSPSNKVTEKGKDVELRCDPISGHTALYWYRQSLGQGLEFLIYFQGNSAPDKSGLPSDRFSAERTGGSVSTLTIQRTQQEDSAVYLCASSSGLVTDTQYFGPGTRLTVL.